This paragraph reports one T cell receptor (beta chain). The record originates from a study of blood T cell repertoires in COVID-19. Study-wide context: Samples came from the United States, Italy and Spain, spanning acute and convalescent COVID-19. PBMCs, B-cell-depleted T cells, or T cells were the source of the cDNA or gDNA that made up the material.

In the original processing: Amplification of reference gene primers was used by the study to estimate nucleated cell counts. Method: immunoSEQ multiplex PCR; TCRdb's copy keeps in-frame clones and lacks some. V and J calls and clone size follow that table, whereas D and trimming were derived from the DNA. The sample lists fewer than 30,000 clones, more than 60% seen once, with approximately 8.6% in the top ten. With 5 bases clipped from V and 5 bases from J, the junction kept 12 bases outside the gene matches. This CDR3 region has 15 residues. CDR1 is SGHTA, CDR2 FQGTGA, per germline. This TCR was sampled from a woman aged 70-85 years with active or convalescent COVID-19. The specimen sequenced was peripheral blood. The rearrangement uses TRBV7-3 and TRBJ2-7, with 7 positions matching TRBD2. Here the CDR3 DNA reads TGTGCCAGCAGCCCCCAAGGGAGGGGATCAAACGAGCAGTACTTC. Its translation: CASSPQGRGSNEQYF. Drawing the rest from reference TRBV7-3 and TRBJ2-7, the complete variable domain is GAGVSQTPSNKVTEKGKYVELRCDPISGHTALYWYRQSLGQGPEFLIYFQGTGAADDSGLPNDRFFAVRPEGSVSTLKIQRTERGDSAVYLCASSPQGRGSNEQYFGPGTRLTVT.